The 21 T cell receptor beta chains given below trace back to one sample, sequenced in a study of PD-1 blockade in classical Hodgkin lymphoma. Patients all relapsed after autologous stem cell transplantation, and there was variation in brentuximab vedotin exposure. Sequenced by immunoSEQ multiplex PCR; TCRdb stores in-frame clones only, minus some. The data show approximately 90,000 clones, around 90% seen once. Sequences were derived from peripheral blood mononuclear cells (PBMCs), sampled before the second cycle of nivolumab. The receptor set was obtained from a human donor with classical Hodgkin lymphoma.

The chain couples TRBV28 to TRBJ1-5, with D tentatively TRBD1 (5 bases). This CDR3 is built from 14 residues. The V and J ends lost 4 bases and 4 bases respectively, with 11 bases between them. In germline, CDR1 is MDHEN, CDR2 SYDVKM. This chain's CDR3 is CASSWLGVNQPQHF. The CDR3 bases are TGTGCCAGCAGTTGGTTGGGGGTAAATCAGCCCCAGCATTTT. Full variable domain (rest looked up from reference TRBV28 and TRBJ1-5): DVKVTQSSRYLVKRTGEKVFLECVQDMDHENMFWYRQDPGLGLRLIYFSYDVKMKEKGDIPEGYSVSREKKERFSLILESASTNQTSMYLCASSWLGVNQPQHFGDGTRLSIL.

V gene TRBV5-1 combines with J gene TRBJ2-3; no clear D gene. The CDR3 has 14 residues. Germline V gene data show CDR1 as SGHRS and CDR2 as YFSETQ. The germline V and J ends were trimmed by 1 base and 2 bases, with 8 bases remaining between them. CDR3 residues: CASSLRPNTDTQYF. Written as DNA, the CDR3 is TGCGCCAGCAGCTTGAGGCCAAACACAGATACGCAGTATTTT.

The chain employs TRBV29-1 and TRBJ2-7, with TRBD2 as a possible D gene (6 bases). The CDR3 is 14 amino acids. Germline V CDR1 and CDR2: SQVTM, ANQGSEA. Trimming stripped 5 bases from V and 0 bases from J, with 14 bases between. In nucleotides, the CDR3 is TGCAGCGTTTCTGGGGGGTCGAGCTCCTACGAGCAGTACTTC. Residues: CSVSGGSSSYEQYF.

CDR3 amino acids: CASSFRDRQAFF. The DNA of the CDR3 is TGCGCCAGCAGCTTCCGGGACAGGCAAGCTTTCTTT. This chain joins TRBV5-1 and TRBJ1-1; 8 nucleotides line up with TRBD1. This CDR3 contains 12 residues. Germline V gives CDR1 SGHRS, CDR2 YFSETQ. With V trimmed by 2 bases and J by 9 bases, 3 bases remained unmatched.

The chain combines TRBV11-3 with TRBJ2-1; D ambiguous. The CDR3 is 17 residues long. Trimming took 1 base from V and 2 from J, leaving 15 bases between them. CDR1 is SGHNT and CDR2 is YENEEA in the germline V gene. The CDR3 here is CASSLAYRRRAYNEQFF. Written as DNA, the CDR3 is TGTGCCAGCAGCTTAGCTTACCGACGGCGCGCCTACAATGAGCAGTTCTTC. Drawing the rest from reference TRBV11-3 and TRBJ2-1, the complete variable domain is EAGVVQSPRYKIIEKKQPVAFWCNPISGHNTLYWYLQNLGQGPELLIRYENEEAVDDSQLPKDRFSAERLKGVDSTLKIQPAELGDSAVYLCASSLAYRRRAYNEQFFGPGTRLTVL.

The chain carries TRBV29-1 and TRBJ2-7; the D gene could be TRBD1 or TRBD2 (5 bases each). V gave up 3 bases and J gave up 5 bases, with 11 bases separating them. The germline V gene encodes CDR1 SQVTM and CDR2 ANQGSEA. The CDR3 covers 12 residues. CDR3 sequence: CSVDEGIDEQYF. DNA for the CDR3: TGCAGCGTTGACGAGGGGATCGACGAGCAGTACTTC.

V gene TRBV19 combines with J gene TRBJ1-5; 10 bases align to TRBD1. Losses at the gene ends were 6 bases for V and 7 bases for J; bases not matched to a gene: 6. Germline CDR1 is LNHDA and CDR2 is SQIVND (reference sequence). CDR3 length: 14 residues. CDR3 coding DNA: TGTGCCAGTAGCGACAGGGGGCTATGGCAGCCCCAGCATTTT. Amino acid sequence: CASSDRGLWQPQHF.

Here the CDR3 DNA reads TGTGCCAGCAGCTTTCGGACTAGCGGGCTTGTCTACAATGAGCAGTTCTTC. It translates to CASSFRTSGLVYNEQFF. The chain uses TRBV7-9 and TRBJ2-1; TRBD2 matches 11 bases. The junction had 7 bases not matched to a gene; V was cut back by 3 bases and J by 3 bases. The germline V gene encodes CDR1 SEHNR and CDR2 FQNEAQ (reference sequence). This CDR3 region has 17 residues.

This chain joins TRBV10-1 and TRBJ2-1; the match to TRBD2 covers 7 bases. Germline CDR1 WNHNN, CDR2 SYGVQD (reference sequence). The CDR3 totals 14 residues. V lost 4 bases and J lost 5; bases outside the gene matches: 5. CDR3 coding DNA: TGCGCCAGCAGTGGGGCGGGAGACCACAATGAGCAGTTCTTC. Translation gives CASSGAGDHNEQFF.

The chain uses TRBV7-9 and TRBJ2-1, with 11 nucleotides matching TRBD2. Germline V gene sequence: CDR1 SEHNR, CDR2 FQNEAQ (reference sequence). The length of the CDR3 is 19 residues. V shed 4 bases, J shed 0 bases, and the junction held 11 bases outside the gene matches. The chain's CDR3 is CASSSWGASGRNSYNEQFF. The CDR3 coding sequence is TGTGCCAGCAGCTCGTGGGGGGCTAGCGGGAGGAACTCCTACAATGAGCAGTTCTTC.

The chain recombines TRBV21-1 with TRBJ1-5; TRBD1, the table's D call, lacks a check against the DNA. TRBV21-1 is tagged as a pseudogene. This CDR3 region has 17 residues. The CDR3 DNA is TGTGCCAGCAGCAAAACTTGGGACAGGGGGGTGGGTCAGCCCCAGCATTTT. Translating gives CASSKTWDRGVGQPQHF.

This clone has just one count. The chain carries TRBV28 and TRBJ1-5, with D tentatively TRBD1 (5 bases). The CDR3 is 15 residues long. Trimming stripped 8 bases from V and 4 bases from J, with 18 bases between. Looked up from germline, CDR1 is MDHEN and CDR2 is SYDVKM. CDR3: CASVESRGMNQPQHF. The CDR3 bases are TGTGCCAGCGTCGAATCGAGGGGAATGAATCAGCCCCAGCATTTT.

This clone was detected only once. As DNA, the CDR3 is TGTGCCAGCAGTTCCCTCTTGGGAGACAATGAGCAGTTCTTC. Translation: CASSSLLGDNEQFF. The chain carries TRBV28 and TRBJ2-1, with D maybe TRBD2 (5 bases). Deletions cut 4 bases from V and 5 bases from J, with 12 bases between. Per germline, CDR1 MDHEN and CDR2 SYDVKM. The CDR3 spans 14 residues.

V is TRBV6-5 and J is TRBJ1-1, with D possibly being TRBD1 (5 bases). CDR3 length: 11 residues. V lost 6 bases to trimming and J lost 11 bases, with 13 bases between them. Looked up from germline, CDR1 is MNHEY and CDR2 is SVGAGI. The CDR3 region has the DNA TGTGCCAGCAGCCCGGGACTCGGGGCTTTCTTT. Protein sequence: CASSPGLGAFF.

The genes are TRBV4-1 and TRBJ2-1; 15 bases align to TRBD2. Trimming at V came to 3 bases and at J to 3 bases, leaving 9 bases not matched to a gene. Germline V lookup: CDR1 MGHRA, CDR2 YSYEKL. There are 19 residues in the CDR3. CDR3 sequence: CASSHPGLAGGPNYNEQFF. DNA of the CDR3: TGCGCCAGCAGCCACCCCGGACTAGCGGGAGGGCCCAACTACAATGAGCAGTTCTTC.

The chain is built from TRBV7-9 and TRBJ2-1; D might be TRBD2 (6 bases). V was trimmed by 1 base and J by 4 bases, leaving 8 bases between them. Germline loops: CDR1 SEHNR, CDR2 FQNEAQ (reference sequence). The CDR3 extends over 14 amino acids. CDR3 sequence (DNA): TGTGCCAGCAGCTTAGGTAGCGGATACAATGAGCAGTTCTTC. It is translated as CASSLGSGYNEQFF.

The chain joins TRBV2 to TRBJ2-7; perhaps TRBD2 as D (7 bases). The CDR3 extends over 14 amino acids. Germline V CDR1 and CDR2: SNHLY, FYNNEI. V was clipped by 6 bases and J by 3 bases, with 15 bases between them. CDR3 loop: CASSWEGGNYEQYF. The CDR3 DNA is TGTGCCAGCAGCTGGGAGGGGGGTAACTACGAGCAGTACTTC. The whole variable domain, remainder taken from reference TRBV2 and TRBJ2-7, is EPEVTQTPSHQVTQMGQEVILRCVPISNHLYFYWYRQILGQKVEFLVSFYNNEISEKSEIFDDQFSVERPDGSNFTLKIRSTKLEDSAMYFCASSWEGGNYEQYFGPGTRLTVT.

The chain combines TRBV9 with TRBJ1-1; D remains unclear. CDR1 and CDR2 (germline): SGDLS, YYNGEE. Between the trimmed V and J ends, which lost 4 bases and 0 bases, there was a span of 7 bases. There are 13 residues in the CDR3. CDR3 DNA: TGTGCCAGCAGCCCCAGCTTGAACACTGAAGCTTTCTTT. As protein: CASSPSLNTEAFF.

CDR3 sequence reads: CASSTGQGRFLAQYF. CDR3 bases: TGTGCCAGTAGTACCGGACAGGGACGGTTTTTGGCCCAGTACTTC. This chain joins TRBV19 and TRBJ2-5; 8 bases line up with TRBD1. V lost 4 bases to trimming and J lost 9 bases; unmatched junction nucleotides: 13. CDR1 is LNHDA, CDR2 SQIVND, per germline (reference sequence). The CDR3 has 15 residues. The full variable domain, in which reference TRBV19 and TRBJ2-5 provide the parts outside the CDR3, is DGGITQSPKYLFRKEGQNVTLSCEQNLNHDAMYWYRQDPGQGLRLIYYSQIVNDFQKGDIAEGYSVSREKKESFPLTVTSAQKNPTAFYLCASSTGQGRFLAQYFGPGTRLLVL.

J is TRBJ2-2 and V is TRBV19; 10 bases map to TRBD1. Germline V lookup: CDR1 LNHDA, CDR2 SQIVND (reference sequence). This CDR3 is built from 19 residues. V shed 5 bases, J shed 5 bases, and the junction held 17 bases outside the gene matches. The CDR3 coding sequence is TGTGCCAGTAGTTTGGGACAGGGGAGCGGGTTGGGCCTTACCGGGGAGCTGTTTTTT. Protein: CASSLGQGSGLGLTGELFF. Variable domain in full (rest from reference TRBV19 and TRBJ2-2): DGGITQSPKYLFRKEGQNVTLSCEQNLNHDAMYWYRQDPGQGLRLIYYSQIVNDFQKGDIAEGYSVSREKKESFPLTVTSAQKNPTAFYLCASSLGQGSGLGLTGELFFGEGSRLTVL.

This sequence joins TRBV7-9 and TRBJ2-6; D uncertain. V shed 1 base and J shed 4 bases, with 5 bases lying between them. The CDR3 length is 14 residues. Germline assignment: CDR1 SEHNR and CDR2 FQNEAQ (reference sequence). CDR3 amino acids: CASSLESGANVLTF. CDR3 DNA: TGTGCCAGCAGCTTAGAGTCCGGGGCCAACGTCCTGACTTTC.